This is a list of T cell receptor beta chains from one sample in a study of blood T cell repertoires in COVID-19. TCRdb keeps only in-frame clones here, not all; method: immunoSEQ multiplex PCR. The table has approximately 60,000 clones, around four fifths seen once. The specimen was peripheral blood. The source of these receptors is a woman aged 80 or over with active or convalescent COVID-19. CDR3s include the opening cysteine and the closing phenylalanine or tryptophan. A D gene is named only where the DNA matches it firmly. Rows may omit the clone size; those that give it use once, few, many or a size class.

TGCAGTGCTATTGAGGGGGACAGGGGCTCCTACGAGCAGTACTTC	CSAIEGDRGSYEQYF	TRBJ2-7	TRBD1	TRBV20-1	-
TGTGCCAGCAGCCAAGATTTAGGGGGCGCATCAGGGGAGCTGTTTTTT	CASSQDLGGASGELFF	TRBJ2-2	TRBD1	TRBV3-1/TRBV3-2	-
TGTGCCAGTTCAGGGGGCTTCAGCAATCAGCCCCAGCATTTT	CASSGGFSNQPQHF	TRBJ1-5	TRBD1	TRBV19	-
TGTGCCAGCAGCCCCTCCCGGCGGACAGATACGCAGTATTTT	CASSPSRRTDTQYF	TRBJ2-3	-	TRBV3-1/TRBV3-2	-
TGTGCCAGCAGACTTCAACAGGGTTGGTTTGGCTACACCTTC	CASRLQQGWFGYTF	TRBJ1-2	-	TRBV6-5	once
TGTGCCAGTAGTCTATTCCACGGGACAGAAACTCATCAGCCCCAGCATTTT	CASSLFHGTETHQPQHF	TRBJ1-5	TRBD1	TRBV19	few
TGCAGCGTTGAACCGCCGGACAGGGGCACAGATACGCAGTATTTT	CSVEPPDRGTDTQYF	TRBJ2-3	TRBD1	TRBV29-1	-
TGTGCCAGCAGTCAAACAGGGAACTATGGCCACACCTTC	CASSQTGNYGHTF	TRBJ1-2	-	TRBV7-3	once
TGTGCCAGCACCCCCGAGGGAAGAGACTACGAGCAGTACTTC	CASTPEGRDYEQYF	TRBJ2-7	-	TRBV25-1	-
TGTGCCAGTAGTAAGCGACAGGCCTTATCTCTCTATGGCTACACCTTC	CASSKRQALSLYGYTF	TRBJ1-2	-	TRBV19	-
TGTGCCAGCAGTGAACGGTACAGGGGTGATCGGGGAGAGCAGTACTTC	CASSERYRGDRGEQYF	TRBJ2-7	TRBD1	TRBV6-1	few
TGTGCCAGCAGCCCTAGCGGGGGGGCTGATACGCAGTATTTT	CASSPSGGADTQYF	TRBJ2-3	TRBD2	TRBV6-2/TRBV6-3	-
TGTGCCAGCAGCCAAGGGTCGATGACAGGGGGTCGGTACGAGCAGTACTTC	CASSQGSMTGGRYEQYF	TRBJ2-7	TRBD1	TRBV3-1/TRBV3-2	few
TGTGCCAGCAGCACCGCGACAGGGGTCGCTGAAGCTTTCTTT	CASSTATGVAEAFF	TRBJ1-1	TRBD1	TRBV7-9	-
TGCGCCAGCAGCTTCGGAGGGACTGAAGCTTTCTTT	CASSFGGTEAFF	TRBJ1-1	-	TRBV5-1	-
TGTGCCAGCAACTCAGCGGGGGGGGTTCCGTTCTTC	CASNSAGGVPFF	TRBJ2-1	TRBD2	TRBV2	-
TGTGCCTGGAGTGTCCCGGGACAGGGGGCCCTAAAAAACATTCAGTACTTC	CAWSVPGQGALKNIQYF	TRBJ2-4	TRBD1	TRBV30	-
TGTGCCAGCAGCTGGGGGACAGCGAACACTGAAGCTTTCTTT	CASSWGTANTEAFF	TRBJ1-1	TRBD1	TRBV7-9	few
TGTGCCAGCAGCCAAGATCGGACTAGCGACGAGCAGTACTTC	CASSQDRTSDEQYF	TRBJ2-7	TRBD2	TRBV4-2	-
TGTGCCAGCAATTCGCCGGGACAGGTGAAAATAGCTAACTATGGCTACACCTTC	CASNSPGQVKIANYGYTF	TRBJ1-2	TRBD1	TRBV28	-
TGTGCCATCAGGGGGGACAGGGGAGGTGAGACCCAGTACTTC	CAIRGDRGGETQYF	TRBJ2-5	TRBD1	TRBV10-3	-
TGCGCCAGCAGCTTGGAACCAGGGGGGCAGACTGAAGCTTTCTTT	CASSLEPGGQTEAFF	TRBJ1-1	TRBD1	TRBV5-1	-
TGCGCCAGCAGTGAGTCGCGGAAAGACTACACCTTC	CASSESRKDYTF	TRBJ1-2	-	TRBV10-2	-
TGTGCCAGCAGCATCCGGGACAGGGTATTGGGGGGTTCACCCCTCCACTTT	CASSIRDRVLGGSPLHF	TRBJ1-6	-	TRBV21-1	-
TGTGCCAGCAGCCAAATAAATGCCAGGAACTATGGCTACACCTTC	CASSQINARNYGYTF	TRBJ1-2	-	TRBV3-1/TRBV3-2	-
TGTGCCAGCAGCGTACAGGGTGGCACTGAAGCTTTCTTT	CASSVQGGTEAFF	TRBJ1-1	-	TRBV11-3	-
TGTGCCAGCAGTGAGTTTGAGGGCGCGGGCAATCAGCCCCAGCATTTT	CASSEFEGAGNQPQHF	TRBJ1-5	-	TRBV6-1	-
TGTGCCTGGAGTGTAGGCGGTAACTTCAATCAGCCCCAGCATTTT	CAWSVGGNFNQPQHF	TRBJ1-5	-	TRBV30	-
TGTGCCAGCTCTCCCGGGACAGGCCATGAAAAACTGTTTTTT	CASSPGTGHEKLFF	TRBJ1-4	TRBD1	TRBV18	-
TGTGCCAGCTCACCAAGTATCGACAAGTACTCTGGAAACACCATATATTTT	CASSPSIDKYSGNTIYF	TRBJ1-3	-	TRBV18	-
TGTGCCAGCAGTTACCTGGGACTGGAAAATTCACCCCTCCACTTT	CASSYLGLENSPLHF	TRBJ1-6	-	TRBV6-5	few
TGCGCCAGCAGCCTGGGGACTAGCGGATACACGGATACGCAGTATTTT	CASSLGTSGYTDTQYF	TRBJ2-3	TRBD2	TRBV5-1	once
TGTGCCAGCACCACCCGCCGGGGGGGGCCTGGATCCTACGAGCAGTACTTC	CASTTRRGGPGSYEQYF	TRBJ2-7	-	TRBV21-1	-
TGTGCCAGCTCACCTAGTTCGGGGGGCACAGATACGCAGTATTTT	CASSPSSGGTDTQYF	TRBJ2-3	-	TRBV18	-
TGTGCCAGCGGAGGGGCTGGAAACACCATATATTTT	CASGGAGNTIYF	TRBJ1-3	-	TRBV14	-
TGTGCCATCAGTGACGGGCAGGGGGGAACTGAAGCTTTCTTT	CAISDGQGGTEAFF	TRBJ1-1	TRBD1	TRBV10-3	once
TGCGCCAGCAGCTCGGGAGGAGGAGGCCAAGAGACCCAGTACTTC	CASSSGGGGQETQYF	TRBJ2-5	TRBD2	TRBV5-1	-
TGTGCCAGTAGGACAGGGGGCCTCAATCAGCCCCAGCATTTT	CASRTGGLNQPQHF	TRBJ1-5	TRBD1	TRBV28	-
TGTGCCAGCAGCTTAGAGGGGACAGGGAACATTCAGTACTTC	CASSLEGTGNIQYF	TRBJ2-4	TRBD1	TRBV13	-
TGTGCCAGCAGTGAAGAAAGGGGTCAGCCCCAGCATTTT	CASSEERGQPQHF	TRBJ1-5	-	TRBV6-1	-
TGTGCCAGCAGCGGACAGGGGGCGTTTGAAGCTTTCTTT	CASSGQGAFEAFF	TRBJ1-1	TRBD1	TRBV6-5	-
TGCGCCAGCAGCTTGGGGACAGCACAAGAGACCCAGTACTTC	CASSLGTAQETQYF	TRBJ2-5	-	TRBV5-1	-
TGTGCCAGCGGGGGGGGCGGTGAAGCTTTCTTT	CASGGGGEAFF	TRBJ1-1	-	TRBV2	-
TGTGCCAGCAGTTTATCTGGTACAGCTCAGTTCTTC	CASSLSGTAQFF	TRBJ2-1	-	TRBV12-3/TRBV12-4	-
TGTGCCAGCAGCCCCAGCCTAGTTAATCACGAGCAGTACTTC	CASSPSLVNHEQYF	TRBJ2-7	-	TRBV7-9	-
TGTGCCAGCAGCCCACAGCCCTCCTACGAGCAGTACTTC	CASSPQPSYEQYF	TRBJ2-7	-	TRBV7-2	-
TGTGCCAGCAGCTTAGACAGGGGGCAAGAGACCCAGTACTTC	CASSLDRGQETQYF	TRBJ2-5	TRBD1	TRBV7-2	-
TGTGCCAGCAGCTCAGGGAACGACGGATCTGGGGCCAACGTCCTGACTTTC	CASSSGNDGSGANVLTF	TRBJ2-6	-	TRBV5-4	-
TGTGCCAGCAGCTTATCTAGCCTCAGCACAGATACGCAGTATTTT	CASSLSSLSTDTQYF	TRBJ2-3	-	TRBV7-2	once
TGTGCCAGCAGCCAAGCGCTGGCTTCCTACAATGAGCAGTTCTTC	CASSQALASYNEQFF	TRBJ2-1	-	TRBV3-1/TRBV3-2	-
TGTGCCAGCAGCAGCCGGGACAGAGTCTATGGCTACACCTTC	CASSSRDRVYGYTF	TRBJ1-2	TRBD1	TRBV7-9	-
TGTGCCAGCAGCCAACGACAGGGGGGCACCGGGGAGCTGTTTTTT	CASSQRQGGTGELFF	TRBJ2-2	TRBD1	TRBV3-1/TRBV3-2	-
TGTGCCAGCAGTGAGTCAGTGTACCAAGAGACCCAGTACTTC	CASSESVYQETQYF	TRBJ2-5	-	TRBV2	once
TGTGCCTGGAGTCGGGACAGGACAGGTTACGAGCAGTACTTC	CAWSRDRTGYEQYF	TRBJ2-7	TRBD1	TRBV30	many
TGTGCCTCCGGGGAGGGGGTCTCTGAAAAACTGTTTTTT	CASGEGVSEKLFF	TRBJ1-4	-	TRBV5-5	-
TGCGCCAGCAGCGCGGGACTAGCGGGCACAGATACGCAGTATTTT	CASSAGLAGTDTQYF	TRBJ2-3	TRBD2	TRBV5-1	-
TGTGCCAGCAGAATGGGACTTCAAGAGACCCAGTACTTC	CASRMGLQETQYF	TRBJ2-5	-	TRBV7-8	-
TGTGCCAGCTCATTCGACAGAGCCGCTGAAGCTTTCTTT	CASSFDRAAEAFF	TRBJ1-1	-	TRBV18	-
TGTGCCAGCAGCTTAGCATTCGGGGCGGGGTCTGGCTACGAGCAGTACTTC	CASSLAFGAGSGYEQYF	TRBJ2-7	-	TRBV7-8	-
TGTGCCAGCAGTGAAGCGAGCTCCTACAATGAGCAGTTCTTC	CASSEASSYNEQFF	TRBJ2-1	-	TRBV6-1	-